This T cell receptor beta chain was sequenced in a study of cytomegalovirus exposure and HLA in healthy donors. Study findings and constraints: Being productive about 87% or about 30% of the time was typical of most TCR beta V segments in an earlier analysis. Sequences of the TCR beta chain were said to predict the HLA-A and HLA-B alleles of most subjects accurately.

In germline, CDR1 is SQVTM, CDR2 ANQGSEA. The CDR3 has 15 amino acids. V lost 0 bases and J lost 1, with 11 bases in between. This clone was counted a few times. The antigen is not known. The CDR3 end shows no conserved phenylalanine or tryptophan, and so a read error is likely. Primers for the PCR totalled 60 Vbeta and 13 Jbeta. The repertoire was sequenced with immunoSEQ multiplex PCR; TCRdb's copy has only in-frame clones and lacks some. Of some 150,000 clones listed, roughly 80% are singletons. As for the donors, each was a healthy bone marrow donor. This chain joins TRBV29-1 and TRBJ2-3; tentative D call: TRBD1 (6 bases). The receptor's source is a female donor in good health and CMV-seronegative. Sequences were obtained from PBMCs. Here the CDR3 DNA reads TGCAGCGTTGAAGATCCGGACAGACGCACAGATACGCAGTATGTT. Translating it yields CSVEDPDRRTDTQYV.